This T cell receptor (beta chain) is drawn from a study of blood T cell repertoires in COVID-19. Turning to the study itself: The United States, Italy and Spain were the sources of the acute and convalescent COVID-19 samples.

Germline-derived CDR1 and CDR2 are MNHEY and SMNVEV (reference sequence). V lost 3 bases, J lost 7 bases, and 10 bases lay in between. The CDR3 is made up of 13 amino acids. Per the original data handling: Using reference gene primer amplification, nucleated cell counts were estimated. TCRdb's table, derived via immunoSEQ multiplex PCR, lists solely in-frame clones and lacks some. That table is the source of V, J and clone size, and D and trimming were worked out from the DNA. The repertoire holds over 400,000 clones, with roughly 88% as singletons. The receptor comes from a human donor in a cohort sampled during active COVID-19. The chain combines TRBV27 with TRBJ1-5; maybe TRBD1 (5 bases). The sequencing input was peripheral blood. This CDR3 reads CASSFVRGQPQHF. Here the CDR3 DNA reads TGTGCCAGCAGTTTCGTCCGGGGGCAGCCCCAGCATTTT.